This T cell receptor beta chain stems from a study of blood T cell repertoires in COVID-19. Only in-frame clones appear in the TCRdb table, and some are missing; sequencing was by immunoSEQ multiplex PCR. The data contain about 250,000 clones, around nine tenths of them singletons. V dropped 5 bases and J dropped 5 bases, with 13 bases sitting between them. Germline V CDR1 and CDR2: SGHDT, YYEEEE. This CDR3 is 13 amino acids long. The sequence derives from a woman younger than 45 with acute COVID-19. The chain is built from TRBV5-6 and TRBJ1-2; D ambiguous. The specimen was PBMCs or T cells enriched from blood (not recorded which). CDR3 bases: TGTGCCAGCAGTTTAGAGGGTGGGTATGGCTACACCTTC. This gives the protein CASSLEGGYGYTF.